The clone carrying this T cell receptor beta chain was observed a few times. Its matching antigen is unknown. This sample is drawn from a study of blood T cells in healthy people across ages. Across the whole study: About one barcoded beta molecule per two T cells was the capture yield of template switching.

V lost 1 base and J lost 1, with 5 bases in between. CDR3 length: 15 amino acids. Looked up from germline, CDR1 is LGHNA and CDR2 is YSLEER. Study results and limitations: Among long-lived donors, naive CD4+ cells were more numerous and diversity higher than in aged donors.

Each donor was a healthy Caucasian individual from Russia, aged roughly 6 to 95. Each sample yielded at least 6 micrograms of PBMC total RNA. A second PCR of 7 to 11 cycles used a sample-barcoded 5' primer and a J-beta primer mix. MiXCR, run by TCRdb on the 5' RACE reads, gives a single entry per CDR3 protein. The top ten clones hold roughly 28% of a sample with 270,000 or so distinct CDR3 sequences, 27% of them seen once. The sequenced sample consisted of blood. The TCR sequence derives from a woman in her seventies in good health. The genes are TRBV4-3 and TRBJ2-6; D is uncertain. CDR3 in amino acids: CASSQAKSGANVLTF. The CDR3, as DNA: TGCGCCAGCAGCCAAGCAAAGTCTGGGGCCAACGTCCTGACTTTC.